The following is a T cell receptor beta chain sequence with its context. Its antigen is still unknown. Methods used by the authors: A productive frequency of 2.59 x 10-5 was the lowest detectable. Data came from immunoSEQ multiplex PCR; TCRdb stores just in-frame clones and leaves some out. For V, J and clone size, that table is used; D and trimming come from the DNA. The sample has 30,000 to 40,000 clones, under 85% seen once. This entry belongs to a study of STAT5B mutations in CD4+ large granular lymphocyte leukemia. The ends were cut back, 2 bases at V and 4 bases at J, with 9 bases in the middle. CDR1 and CDR2 (germline): SGHTA, FQGTGA. The CDR3 has 13 amino acids. Study observations and caveats: TRBV06-family usage was enriched in top patient clones (8/27) versus controls (2/35).

This chain joins TRBV7-3 and TRBJ2-7; TRBD1 or TRBD2 may be the D gene (6 bases each). The sequencing input was CD4+ T cells from blood buffy coats. The source is a human donor in good health. CDR3 nucleotide sequence: TGTGCCAGCAGCTTAGGAGGGGGTTACGAGCAGTACTTC. It encodes CASSLGGGYEQYF.